What follows describes a single T cell receptor beta chain. Its antigen is not known. The data stem from a study of Tregs in tolerant kidney transplant recipients. With 3 bases clipped from V and 10 bases from J, the junction kept 4 bases outside the gene matches. Germline CDR1 SGHRS, CDR2 YFSETQ. This CDR3 has 15 amino acids. Study-wide points: Biological reproducibility was not directly addressed, but technical replication error appeared minimal.

Data came from immunoSEQ multiplex PCR; TCRdb stores just in-frame clones and leaves some out. The sample records 60,000 or so clones, about four fifths being singletons. Sequenced sample: CD4+ T cells from blood. This TCR was recovered from a human donor in good health. This rearrangement joins TRBV5-1 to TRBJ2-1; 16 bases fit TRBD2. CDR3 in DNA: TGCGCCAGCAGCTCGGGACTAGCGGGAGGGACGGAGCAGTTCTTC. It translates to CASSSGLAGGTEQFF.